This entry features one T cell receptor beta chain sequence. Its antigen remains unknown. This may arise from a read error, as a much more abundant clone is one base away. Trimming took 1 base from V and 1 from J, leaving 14 bases between them. Germline V gene lookup returns CDR1 KGHDR and CDR2 SFDVKD. This CDR3 comprises 17 residues. This sample was taken from a study of T cells in Graves' hyperthyroidism and ophthalmopathy. Whole-study results and caveats: From stable hyperthyroidism, ophthalmopathy was set apart by a 13 V-J model.

TCR beta CDR3 regions were amplified from RNA transcripts. TCR CDR3 underwent first-round RT-PCR with the HTBI primer set. One entry per CDR3 protein results from TCRdb running MiXCR on the multiplex PCR reads. The sample has fewer than 500,000 distinct CDR3 sequences, under 15% seen once; the top ten hold about 13%. The gene calls are TRBV24-1 and TRBJ2-3, with D possibly TRBD1 on 7 matching bases. Sequencing was carried out using blood. This TCR was sampled from a man younger than 30 with Graves' ophthalmopathy. The CDR3 region has the DNA TGTGCCACCAGTGATTTTCGGGGGACAGATGGCACAGATACGCAGTATTTT. Its translation: CATSDFRGTDGTDTQYF.